This T cell receptor beta chain was recovered during a study of molecular identifiers for immune sequencing clone quantification. The J segment lost 0 bases and the V segment lost 5 bases, leaving 6 bases of the junction unmatched. CDR1 is SEHNR, CDR2 FQNEAQ, per germline (reference sequence). The CDR3 loop spans 16 amino acids. The bulk TCR libraries were made with methods described before and with listed TCR primers. TCRdb passed the PCR reads through MiXCR, listing each CDR3 protein once. Among under 650,000 distinct CDR3 sequences listed, around 20% were seen once. This clonotype was detected many times.

The clonotype was recovered from a human donor in good health. Some libraries in this study had Jurkat cell RNA spiked in. The sample taken for sequencing was naive CD8+ T cells from blood, with Jurkat cell RNA spiked in. Noted subset: FACS-sorted CD8+CD4-CCR7+CD45RA+ naive T cells. V usage is TRBV7-9 and J usage is TRBJ2-3, with TRBD2 matching over 9 bases. CDR3 region: CASSPPTSGSTDTQYF. CDR3 bases: TGTGCCAGCAGCCCACCGACTAGCGGAAGCACAGATACGCAGTATTTT.